This TCR beta chain was sequenced in a study of cytomegalovirus exposure and HLA in healthy donors. TCRdb's copy holds only in-frame clones and misses some; the assay was immunoSEQ multiplex PCR. The profile shows about 190,000 clones, 86% of them singletons. Study findings and constraints: The study put about 180 TCR beta chains on its list as cytomegalovirus-associated.

This clone was found a few times. The antigen is unknown. V trimming: 5 bases; J trimming: 5 bases; junction bases outside the gene matches: 11. CDR1 is SEHNR and CDR2 is FQNEAQ in the germline V gene (reference sequence). The CDR3 contains 15 residues. The sample taken for sequencing was PBMCs. This receptor was obtained from a woman under 30 in good health and CMV-seronegative. The chain joins TRBV7-9 to TRBJ1-2; 7 positions agree with TRBD1. Written as DNA, the CDR3 is TGTGCCAGCAGCCCGATCGGACAGGAGCTTTATGGCTACACCTTC. Translation gives CASSPIGQELYGYTF.